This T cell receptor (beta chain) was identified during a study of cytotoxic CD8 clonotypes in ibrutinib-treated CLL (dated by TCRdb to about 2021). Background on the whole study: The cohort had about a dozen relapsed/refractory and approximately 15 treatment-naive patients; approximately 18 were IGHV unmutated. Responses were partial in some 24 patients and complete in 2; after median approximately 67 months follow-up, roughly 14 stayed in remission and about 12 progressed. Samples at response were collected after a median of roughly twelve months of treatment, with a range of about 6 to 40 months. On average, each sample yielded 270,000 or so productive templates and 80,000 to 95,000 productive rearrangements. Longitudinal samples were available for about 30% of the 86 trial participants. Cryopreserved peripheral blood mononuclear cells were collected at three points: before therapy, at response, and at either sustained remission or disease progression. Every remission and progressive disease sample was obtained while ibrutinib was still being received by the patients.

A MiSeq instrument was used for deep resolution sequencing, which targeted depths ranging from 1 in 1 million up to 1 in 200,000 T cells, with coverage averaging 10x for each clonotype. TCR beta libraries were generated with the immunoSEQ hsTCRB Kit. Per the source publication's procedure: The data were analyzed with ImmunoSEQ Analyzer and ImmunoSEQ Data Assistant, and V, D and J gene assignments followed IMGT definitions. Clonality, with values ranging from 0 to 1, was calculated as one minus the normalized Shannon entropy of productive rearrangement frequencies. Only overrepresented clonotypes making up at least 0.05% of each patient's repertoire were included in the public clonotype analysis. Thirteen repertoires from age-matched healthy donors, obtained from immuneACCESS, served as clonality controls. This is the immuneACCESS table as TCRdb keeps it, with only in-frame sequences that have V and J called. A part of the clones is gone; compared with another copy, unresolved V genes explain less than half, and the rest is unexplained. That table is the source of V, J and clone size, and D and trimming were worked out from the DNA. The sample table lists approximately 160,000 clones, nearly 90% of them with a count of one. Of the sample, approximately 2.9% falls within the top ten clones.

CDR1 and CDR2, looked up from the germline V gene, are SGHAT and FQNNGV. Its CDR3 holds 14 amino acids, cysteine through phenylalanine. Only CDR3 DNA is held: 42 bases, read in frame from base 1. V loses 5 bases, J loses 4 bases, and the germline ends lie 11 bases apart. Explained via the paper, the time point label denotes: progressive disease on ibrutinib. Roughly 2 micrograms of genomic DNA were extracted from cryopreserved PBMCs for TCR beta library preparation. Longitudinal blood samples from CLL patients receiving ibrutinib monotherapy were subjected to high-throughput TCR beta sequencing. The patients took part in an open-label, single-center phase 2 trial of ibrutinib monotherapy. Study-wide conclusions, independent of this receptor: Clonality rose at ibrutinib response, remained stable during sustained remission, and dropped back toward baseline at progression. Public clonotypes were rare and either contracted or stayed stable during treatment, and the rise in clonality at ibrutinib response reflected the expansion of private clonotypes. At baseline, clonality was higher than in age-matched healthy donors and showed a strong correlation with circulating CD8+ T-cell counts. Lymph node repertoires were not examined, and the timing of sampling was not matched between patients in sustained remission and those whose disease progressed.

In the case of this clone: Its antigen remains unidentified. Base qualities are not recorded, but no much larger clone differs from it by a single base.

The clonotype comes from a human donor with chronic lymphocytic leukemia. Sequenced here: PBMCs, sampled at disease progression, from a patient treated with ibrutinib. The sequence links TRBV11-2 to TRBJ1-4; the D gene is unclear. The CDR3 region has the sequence CASSLQSFNEKLFF. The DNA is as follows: TGTGCCAGCAGCCTTCAGAGTTTTAATGAAAAACTGTTTTTT. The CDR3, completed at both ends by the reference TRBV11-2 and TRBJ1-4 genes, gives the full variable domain EAGVAQSPRYKIIEKRQSVAFWCNPISGHATLYWYQQILGQGPKLLIQFQNNGVVDDSQLPKDRFSAERLKGVDSTLKIQPAKLEDSAVYLCASSLQSFNEKLFFGSGTQLSVL.